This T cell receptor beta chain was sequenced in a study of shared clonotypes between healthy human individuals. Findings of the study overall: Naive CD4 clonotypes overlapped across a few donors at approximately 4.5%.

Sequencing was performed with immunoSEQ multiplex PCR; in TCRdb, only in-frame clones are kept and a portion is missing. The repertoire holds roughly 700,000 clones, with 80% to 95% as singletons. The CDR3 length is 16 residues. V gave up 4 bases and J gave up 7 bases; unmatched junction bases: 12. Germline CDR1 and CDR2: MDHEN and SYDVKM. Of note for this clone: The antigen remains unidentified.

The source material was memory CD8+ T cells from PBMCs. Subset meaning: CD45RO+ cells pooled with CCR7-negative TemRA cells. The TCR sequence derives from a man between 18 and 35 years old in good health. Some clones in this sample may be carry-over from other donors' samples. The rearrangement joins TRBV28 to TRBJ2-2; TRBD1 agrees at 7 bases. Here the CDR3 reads CASSSTRDSLIGELFF. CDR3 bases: TGTGCCAGCAGTTCAACCCGGGACAGTCTTATCGGGGAGCTGTTTTTT.